Listed here is a single T cell receptor beta chain. These data come from a study of blood T cell repertoires in COVID-19. Whole-study context: Spain, Italy and the United States supplied samples that represented acute and convalescent COVID-19. T cells, B-cell-depleted T cells, or PBMCs provided the cDNA or gDNA that served as material.

The table came from immunoSEQ multiplex PCR; TCRdb's copy has only in-frame clones and leaves some out. This sample yields approximately 210,000 clones, of which around 90% are seen a single time; approximately 1.2% belongs to the top ten. The CDR3 is made up of 15 amino acids. The V segment lost 0 bases and the J segment 9 bases; nucleotides outside the gene matches: 5. Per germline, CDR1 SGHNT and CDR2 YYREEE (reference sequence). The chain recombines TRBV5-4 with TRBJ1-6; TRBD1 matches 8 bases. The origin of this receptor is a man younger than 40 with acute or convalescent COVID-19. The sequenced material came from peripheral blood. CDR3 nucleotide sequence: TGTGCCAGCAGCTTGGTAACAGGGGGAAGTTCACCCCTCCACTTT. Its protein is CASSLVTGGSSPLHF.